The 31 T cell receptor beta chains listed next were all sequenced from one sample in a study of shared clonotypes between healthy human individuals. TCRdb keeps only in-frame clones here, not all; method: immunoSEQ multiplex PCR. Seen here are roughly 2,300,000 clones, about nine tenths observed once, and the top ten hold 0.37%. Sequencing was done on a sample of naive CD4+ T cells from PBMCs. Subset of the sample: CD45RA+ positively selected. The receptor set was obtained from a young man in good health. Some clones in this sample may be carry-over from other donors' samples.

The gene calls are TRBV11-3 and TRBJ2-5, with a possible D match to TRBD1 (8 bases). V was clipped by 4 bases and J by 1 base, with 13 bases between them. The CDR3 spans 15 residues. The germline gives CDR1 SGHNT, CDR2 YENEEA. The DNA for the CDR3 is TGTGCCAGCAGCTACAGGGGGGGCTTCCAAGAGACCCAGTACTTC. Its protein product is CASSYRGGFQETQYF.

This clone showed up just a few times. The chain combines TRBV19 with TRBJ2-2; TRBD1 is a possible D gene (6 bases). CDR3 length: 16 residues. Per germline, CDR1 LNHDA and CDR2 SQIVND (reference sequence). The V end was cut by 5 bases, the J end by 0 bases, with 13 bases between. CDR3 sequence (DNA): TGTGCCAGTAGTCGACAGGTCTTGGCGAACACCGGGGAGCTGTTTTTT. Translating gives CASSRQVLANTGELFF.

J is TRBJ2-3 and V is TRBV7-3; TRBD1 might be the D (5 bases). Per germline, CDR1 SGHTA and CDR2 FQGTGA. CDR3 size: 13 residues. Deletions cut 3 bases from V and 5 bases from J, with 9 bases between. CDR3 protein: CASSFQGGDTQYF. CDR3 DNA sequence: TGTGCCAGCAGCTTCCAGGGTGGAGATACGCAGTATTTT.

This chain uses TRBV11-1 with TRBJ2-5; no clear D gene. Germline lookup yields CDR1 SGHAT and CDR2 FQDESV (reference sequence). The V end was cut by 3 bases, the J end by 2 bases, with 10 bases between. The CDR3 is 14 amino acids. CDR3 amino acids: CASSFRSQQETQYF. CDR3 nucleotide sequence: TGTGCCAGCAGCTTCCGGAGCCAGCAAGAGACCCAGTACTTC.

This sequence joins TRBV20-1 and TRBJ2-5; D might be TRBD2 (5 bases). The J call is uncertain, as TRBJ2-7 better fits the DNA end. The germline V gene encodes CDR1 DFQATT and CDR2 SNEGSKA (reference sequence). The CDR3 spans 10 residues. CDR3 in DNA: TGCAGTGCCGGGGCCTACGAGCAGTACTTC. Its translation is CSAGAYEQYF.

The gene calls are TRBV7-9 and TRBJ1-3; D is perhaps TRBD1 (5 bases). V was clipped by 5 bases and J by 4 bases, with 15 bases between them. Germline V gene lookup returns CDR1 SEHNR and CDR2 FQNEAQ (reference sequence). The CDR3 contains 15 residues. CDR3 in amino acids: CASSPPAGQGNTIYF. The CDR3, as DNA: TGTGCCAGCAGCCCCCCGGCGGGGCAGGGAAACACCATATATTTT. Filled out from reference TRBV7-9 and TRBJ1-3, the complete variable domain reads DTGVSQNPRHKITKRGQNVTFRCDPISEHNRLYWYRQTLGQGPEFLTYFQNEAQLEKSRLLSDRFSAERPKGSFSTLEIQRTEQGDSAMYLCASSPPAGQGNTIYFGEGSWLTVV.

The chain couples TRBV28 to TRBJ1-4; D is possibly TRBD1 (6 bases). CDR3 length: 15 residues. In germline, CDR1 is MDHEN, CDR2 SYDVKM. Trimming left V 6 bases short and J 5 bases short, with 16 bases between. The CDR3 reads CASRFFGGANEKLFF. The CDR3 DNA follows: TGTGCCAGCAGGTTCTTTGGGGGCGCGAATGAAAAACTGTTTTTT.

V usage is TRBV7-9 and J usage is TRBJ1-3, with D unclear. CDR3 length: 16 residues. Germline V CDR1 and CDR2: SEHNR, FQNEAQ (reference sequence). Trimming took off 5 bases at V and 4 bases at J, with 18 bases between the two ends. CDR3 coding DNA: TGTGCCAGCAGCCCTACCTGGGAACCGTCCGGAAACACCATATATTTT. This sequence encodes CASSPTWEPSGNTIYF.

This chain connects TRBV4-2 to TRBJ1-1; D uncertain. V was pared by 0 bases and J by 1 base, with 6 bases between. CDR1 is LGHNA and CDR2 is YNFKEQ in the germline V gene. This CDR3 is 14 amino acids long. CDR3 nucleotides: TGTGCCAGCAGCCAAGATTCGCGGAACACTGAAGCTTTCTTT. It codes for CASSQDSRNTEAFF.

The chain links TRBV6-1 to TRBJ2-3; D is perhaps TRBD1 (7 bases). The V gene lost 6 bases and the J gene lost 9 bases, with 19 bases spanning the gap. In germline, CDR1 is MNHNS, CDR2 SASEGT. The CDR3 has 14 amino acids. The CDR3, as DNA: TGTGCCAGCAGCGGATCAGGGGGAGGACGCACGCAGTATTTT. Translated, it gives CASSGSGGGRTQYF.

J is TRBJ2-5 and V is TRBV30; unclear D gene. V was shortened by 0 bases and J by 0 bases, with 5 bases between the two germline ends. The germline V gene encodes CDR1 GTSNPN and CDR2 SVGIG (reference sequence). The CDR3 has 13 residues. In DNA, the CDR3 is TGTGCCTGGAGTGTAGGGCACCAAGAGACCCAGTACTTC. Amino acids: CAWSVGHQETQYF.

On this clone: This specimen includes other DNA sequences encoding the same CDR3. V and J are TRBV18 and TRBJ2-7; 7 bases align to TRBD1. Looked up from germline, CDR1 is KGHSH and CDR2 is LQKENI. The length of the CDR3 is 14 residues. V lost 3 bases, J lost 5 bases, and 7 bases stayed unmatched. The CDR3, as DNA: TGTGCCAGCTCACCGCCGACAGGGTTCAACGAGCAGTACTTC. This sequence encodes CASSPPTGFNEQYF.

About this clone: This same CDR3 is encoded by further DNA sequences in the sample. This chain joins TRBV7-2 and TRBJ2-7, with D hard to call. The germline V and J ends were trimmed by 1 base and 2 bases, with 6 bases remaining between them. Germline V CDR1 and CDR2: SGHTA, FQGNSA. The CDR3 length is 13 residues. This CDR3 is CASSLGIAYEQYF. The DNA of the CDR3 is TGTGCCAGCAGCTTAGGTATAGCCTACGAGCAGTACTTC.

V usage is TRBV11-2 and J usage is TRBJ2-3; 14 bases agree with TRBD2. The CDR3 extends over 16 amino acids. The J segment lost 5 bases and the V segment lost 6 bases, leaving 7 bases of the junction unmatched. Germline V lookup: CDR1 SGHAT, CDR2 FQNNGV. In nucleotides, the CDR3 is TGTGCCAGCAGTCAGGGGACTAGCGGGAGAGTAGATACGCAGTATTTT. It is translated as CASSQGTSGRVDTQYF.

This clone was seen just once. The V call is TRBV19, the J call TRBJ2-5; D may correspond to TRBD1 or TRBD2 (6 bases each). The V gene's germline CDR1 is LNHDA and CDR2 SQIVND (reference sequence). The V gene lost 3 bases and the J gene lost 6 bases, with 17 bases spanning the gap. The CDR3 sequence is 15 residues long. CDR3 sequence: CASSIRFGGLQTQYF. The CDR3 bases are TGTGCCAGTAGTATTCGGTTTGGGGGGCTTCAGACCCAGTACTTC.

V and J are TRBV29-1 and TRBJ2-7; unclear D gene. With 2 bases removed from V and 2 bases from J, the gap between germline ends came to 7 bases. Per germline, CDR1 SQVTM and CDR2 ANQGSEA. The CDR3 covers 12 residues. The chain's CDR3 is CSVEQETYEQYF. As DNA, the CDR3 is TGCAGCGTTGAACAGGAGACCTACGAGCAGTACTTC.

The V gene is TRBV5-1, the J gene TRBJ2-1, with TRBD2 matching over 11 bases. Germline V gives CDR1 SGHRS, CDR2 YFSETQ. The length of the CDR3 is 17 residues. Trimming removed 0 bases from V and 3 bases from J; junction bases left unmatched: 5. The CDR3, as DNA: TGCGCCAGCAGCTTGGCCCCTCTAGCGGGAGGCTACAATGAGCAGTTCTTC. It specifies CASSLAPLAGGYNEQFF.

V and J are TRBV7-8 and TRBJ2-1; 8 bases are shared with TRBD2. The CDR3 loop spans 16 amino acids. Trimming at V came to 6 bases and at J to 0 bases, leaving 7 bases not matched to a gene. Germline V gene lookup returns CDR1 SGHVS and CDR2 FQNEAQ. The CDR3 nucleotides are TGTGCCAGCAGACCAAGACGGGGGGGCTCCTACAATGAGCAGTTCTTC. The encoded protein is CASRPRRGGSYNEQFF.

A note on this clone: Within the sample, other DNA sequences also encode this same CDR3. The chain is built from TRBV18 and TRBJ1-1, with a tentative D call TRBD1 (5 bases). V dropped 3 bases and J dropped 5 bases, with 10 bases sitting between them. This CDR3 spans 13 amino acids. CDR1 is KGHSH and CDR2 is LQKENI in the germline V gene. Here the CDR3 reads CASSPAGRTEAFF. The CDR3 nucleotides read TGTGCCAGCTCACCCGCGGGGCGGACTGAAGCTTTCTTT.

The chain combines TRBV18 with TRBJ2-5, with 7 nucleotides matching TRBD2. The junction had 6 bases not matched to a gene; V was cut back by 6 bases and J by 2 bases. The germline gives CDR1 KGHSH, CDR2 LQKENI. The CDR3 is 14 amino acids. CDR3 loop: CASSRASGQETQYF. In DNA form, the CDR3 reads TGTGCCAGCTCTAGGGCTAGCGGACAAGAGACCCAGTACTTC.

The chain employs TRBV28 and TRBJ2-1; 10 nucleotides agree with TRBD2. CDR1 is MDHEN, CDR2 SYDVKM, per germline. With V trimmed by 8 bases and J by 2 bases, 3 bases remained unmatched. The CDR3 loop spans 14 amino acids. The CDR3 reads CASGTSGTYNEQFF. The CDR3 DNA reads as TGTGCCAGCGGAACTAGCGGGACCTACAATGAGCAGTTCTTC.

The rearrangement uses TRBV19 and TRBJ2-1, with 7 bases fitting TRBD2. The CDR3 totals 16 residues. V lost 6 bases, J lost 3 bases, and 11 bases stayed unmatched. Germline CDR1 and CDR2: LNHDA and SQIVND (reference sequence). Here the CDR3 reads CASSKLATSDYNEQFF. The CDR3 DNA reads TGTGCCAGTAGCAAACTAGCCACTAGCGACTACAATGAGCAGTTCTTC.

The chain combines TRBV4-1 with TRBJ2-3, with D possibly being TRBD2 (6 bases). CDR3 length equals 15 residues. The V gene's germline CDR1 is MGHRA and CDR2 YSYEKL. V lost 1 base and J lost 6, with 14 bases in between. CDR3 sequence: CASSQVPSSVDTQYF. CDR3 DNA sequence: TGCGCCAGCAGCCAAGTGCCCTCTAGCGTTGATACGCAGTATTTT.

The chain uses TRBV7-2 and TRBJ2-3; the D call may be TRBD1 or TRBD2 (5 bases each). Trimming removed 5 bases at V and 10 bases at J, with 13 bases between. Germline values: CDR1 SGHTA, CDR2 FQGNSA. The CDR3 loop spans 12 amino acids. The CDR3 nucleotides read TGTGCCAGCAGCCCTGGGGGTTTCGCGCAGTATTTT. It specifies CASSPGGFAQYF.

This clone appeared a few times. This chain links TRBV6-6 with TRBJ1-2; D is unresolved. CDR3 length: 13 residues. V lost 8 bases and J 2 bases, leaving 12 bases between the germline ends. The germline CDR1 and CDR2 sequences are MNHNY and SVGAGI (reference sequence). The CDR3 DNA reads TGTGCCAGCGGTGACCGTGAGAACTATGGCTACACCTTC. Translating it yields CASGDRENYGYTF.

To note about this clone: In the same sample, other DNA sequences code for this CDR3. The V gene is TRBV28, the J gene TRBJ2-7, with no clear D. The CDR3 length is 11 residues. V lost 6 bases and J 4 bases, leaving 7 bases between the germline ends. The germline CDR1 and CDR2 sequences are MDHEN and SYDVKM. The CDR3 sequence: CASSLEYEQYF. DNA of the CDR3: TGTGCCAGCAGCTTAGAGTACGAGCAGTACTTC.

The chain has TRBV6-4 and TRBJ2-3; TRBD1 matches at 7 bases. V lost 6 bases, J lost 4 bases, and 7 bases stayed unmatched. Germline V CDR1 and CDR2: MRHNA, SNTAGT. This CDR3 contains 14 residues. The CDR3 is CASSRDRESDTQYF. CDR3 bases: TGTGCCAGCAGCCGTGACAGGGAGTCAGATACGCAGTATTTT.

The J gene is TRBJ2-7, the V gene TRBV10-2, with 9 bases matching TRBD1. Trimming cost V 5 bases and J 3 bases; bases outside gene matches: 2. This CDR3 has 13 amino acids. Germline V CDR1 and CDR2: WSHSY, SAAADI. The CDR3 bases are TGCGCCAGCAGTTTGACAGGGGGCTACGAGCAGTACTTC. It specifies CASSLTGGYEQYF.

This clone has just one count. The chain uses TRBV6-5 and TRBJ1-4, with 9 positions matching TRBD1. J lost 11 bases, V lost 5 bases, and 6 bases had no gene match. The CDR3 runs to 13 residues. Germline V lookup: CDR1 MNHEY, CDR2 SVGAGI. The CDR3 nucleotides read TGTGCCAGCAGTCGACAGGGGGACAGGAAACTGTTTTTT. Translation gives CASSRQGDRKLFF.

On this clone itself: Distinct nucleotide sequences in the sample also encode this CDR3. The V gene is TRBV28, the J gene TRBJ1-2; weak D call: TRBD1 (5 bases). The CDR3 is 11 amino acids. V lost 4 bases and J lost 7, with 7 bases in between. Germline V gene sequence: CDR1 MDHEN, CDR2 SYDVKM. CDR3 region: CASSSRGGYTF. DNA of the CDR3: TGTGCCAGCAGTTCTAGGGGTGGCTACACCTTC.

This sequence joins TRBV5-5 and TRBJ2-6; D ambiguous. Deletions cut 3 bases from V and 3 bases from J, with 4 bases between. CDR3 length: 13 amino acids. Germline lookup yields CDR1 SGHKS and CDR2 YYEKEE (reference sequence). The CDR3 spells CASSSGGANVLTF. Written as DNA, the CDR3 is TGTGCCAGCAGCTCTGGTGGGGCCAACGTCCTGACTTTC.